The present entry profiles one TCR beta chain with its context. As yet, its antigen is unknown. The germline V and J ends were trimmed by 0 bases and 6 bases, with 26 bases remaining between them. CDR1 is SGHVS, CDR2 FQNEAQ, per germline. This CDR3 is 19 amino acids long. These data belong to a study of identical twins. The study's findings and limits: For zero-insertion analyses, partial confounding could come from invariant MAIT and iNKT cells. The study found excess low generation probability among twin-shared out-of-frame alpha sequences. Twins' excess sharing was less marked for out-of-frame beta sequences.

TCRdb used MiXCR to reprocess the 5' RACE reads, holding one entry per CDR3 protein. The table shows 300,000 to 350,000 distinct CDR3 sequences, with about 12% occurring only once. Another study also made use of these data, one on yellow fever vaccine responses in identical twins.

J is TRBJ2-5 and V is TRBV7-8; D ambiguous. Material for sequencing was CD8+ T cells sorted from blood. The TCR originated in a woman between 18 and 29 years old in good health. CDR3 nucleotides: TGTGCCAGCAGCTTAGCGCTAGTAGACACTGAAGGTAGTGGAAAGACCCAGTACTTC. Its protein is CASSLALVDTEGSGKTQYF.